One and the same sample provided the 18 T cell receptor beta chains below, sequenced in a study of blood T cell repertoires in COVID-19 (dated by TCRdb to 2018 to 2021). Libraries were prepared through the immunoSEQ multiplex PCR assay. TCRdb limited this immuneACCESS table to in-frame rearrangements with V and J called. A share of clones is missing; checked studies link under half to unresolved V genes, and the rest is unexplained. The sample table contains 170,000 or so clones; only one count was recorded for 80% to 90% of them. The ten largest account for 0.88% of the sample. The sample comprised peripheral blood. The receptors stem from a woman between 18 and 29 years old who had recovered from COVID-19.

The genes are TRBV18 and TRBJ1-6; D is uncertain. Per germline, CDR1 KGHSH and CDR2 LQKENI. Deletions cut 5 bases from V and 7 bases from J, with 9 bases between. This CDR3 contains 13 residues. The CDR3 here is CASSSGSNSPLHF. The DNA for the CDR3 is TGTGCCAGCTCATCCGGGTCAAATTCACCCCTCCACTTT.

The chain uses TRBV5-8 and TRBJ1-2; weak D call: TRBD1 (5 bases). CDR3 length equals 15 residues. Germline values: CDR1 SGHTS, CDR2 YDEGEE. V was clipped by 4 bases and J by 0 bases, with 13 bases between them. The CDR3 sequence: CASSPRGLANYGYTF. CDR3 coding DNA: TGTGCCAGCAGCCCCCGGGGGTTGGCTAACTATGGCTACACCTTC.

The chain joins TRBV5-6 to TRBJ1-6; weak D call: TRBD1 (5 bases). Germline V CDR1 and CDR2: SGHDT, YYEEEE. Trimming shortened V by 5 bases and J by 5 bases, and 14 bases separated the two germline ends. This CDR3 has 15 residues. The CDR3: CASRRLGGDNSPLHF. CDR3 DNA: TGTGCCAGCAGGCGCCTGGGGGGGGATAATTCACCCCTCCACTTT.

This clone turned up a few times. CDR3 amino acids: CASSSTLDRANSPLHF. CDR3 nucleotides: TGTGCCAGCAGCTCAACCCTCGACAGGGCTAATTCACCCCTCCACTTT. The rearrangement joins TRBV7-8 to TRBJ1-6; 7 bases line up with TRBD1. After removal of 4 bases from V and 6 bases from J, the junction contained 9 bases not matched to a gene. The CDR3 sequence is 16 residues long. Germline V gives CDR1 SGHVS, CDR2 FQNEAQ. Full variable domain (rest looked up from reference TRBV7-8 and TRBJ1-6): GAGVSQSPRYKVAKRGQDVALRCDPISGHVSLFWYQQALGQGPEFLTYFQNEAQLDKSGLPSDRFFAERPEGSVSTLKIQRTQQEDSAVYLCASSSTLDRANSPLHFGNGTRLTVT.

The chain recombines TRBV20-1 with TRBJ2-1; D call uncertain. Germline CDR1 DFQATT, CDR2 SNEGSKA (reference sequence). V was cut by 6 bases and J by 6 bases, with 9 bases left in between. CDR3 length: 11 amino acids. In DNA form, the CDR3 reads TGCAGTGCCTCCCCCTTCAATGAGCAGTTCTTC. It yields the protein CSASPFNEQFF.

This clone was seen a handful of times. This sample also contains other DNA sequences that code for the same CDR3. This chain connects TRBV30 to TRBJ2-7; 10 bases are shared with TRBD1. Germline lookup yields CDR1 GTSNPN and CDR2 SVGIG (reference sequence). J was trimmed by 4 bases and V by 5 bases; bases with no gene match: 5. This CDR3 has 13 amino acids. CDR3 nucleotides: TGTGCCTGGGCTCCGGGACAGGGGTACGAGCAGTACGTC. As protein: CAWAPGQGYEQYV.

This chain joins TRBV6-5 and TRBJ1-5; 10 bases map to TRBD1. V was pared by 4 bases and J by 7 bases, with 4 bases of the junction left unmatched. The germline V gene encodes CDR1 MNHEY and CDR2 SVGAGI. The CDR3 loop spans 14 amino acids. The CDR3 region has the DNA TGTGCCAGCAGTTGGACAGGGGGTGGCCAGCCCCAGCATTTT. Amino acids: CASSWTGGGQPQHF.

This clone was observed a few times. The chain joins TRBV19 to TRBJ1-5, with D possibly being TRBD1 (6 bases). This CDR3 contains 16 residues. With 5 bases removed from V and 3 bases from J, the gap between germline ends came to 17 bases. The germline V gene encodes CDR1 LNHDA and CDR2 SQIVND (reference sequence). DNA of the CDR3: TGTGCCAGTAGTTTAATCACCTCAGGGGCCAATCAGCCCCAGCATTTT. It encodes CASSLITSGANQPQHF.

The rearrangement joins TRBV4-1 to TRBJ2-2, with D unclear. Per germline, CDR1 MGHRA and CDR2 YSYEKL. The V and J ends lost 1 base and 1 base respectively, with 7 bases between them. CDR3 length: 15 residues. The CDR3 loop reads CASSQGAQNTGELFF. DNA for the CDR3: TGCGCCAGCAGCCAAGGGGCTCAGAACACCGGGGAGCTGTTTTTT.

The chain employs TRBV15 and TRBJ1-4, with D perhaps matching TRBD1 (5 bases). This CDR3 is 15 amino acids long. Deletions cut 4 bases from V and 8 bases from J, with 17 bases between. CDR1 and CDR2 from the germline V gene are LNHNV and YYDKDF (reference sequence). Here the CDR3 reads CATSTHKGVKEKLFF. CDR3 nucleotide sequence: TGTGCCACCAGCACCCACAAAGGGGTGAAGGAAAAACTGTTTTTT.

V and J are TRBV5-4 and TRBJ1-2, with D perhaps matching TRBD1 (6 bases). The CDR3 spans 14 residues. Germline V CDR1 and CDR2: SGHNT, YYREEE (reference sequence). Between the trimmed V and J ends, which lost 4 bases and 8 bases, there was a span of 18 bases. The CDR3 DNA reads as TGTGCCAGCAGCCAAACCAGGGGATCTTACGGCTACACCTTC. Amino acids: CASSQTRGSYGYTF.

The rearrangement links TRBV5-4 to TRBJ2-3, with TRBD2 identical over 8 bases. V shed 4 bases, J shed 4 bases, and the junction held 11 bases outside the gene matches. The CDR3 spans 16 residues. CDR1 is SGHNT, CDR2 YYREEE, per germline (reference sequence). In DNA form, the CDR3 reads TGTGCCAGCAGCCCCCGGGGGGGGGCTGGGTCAGATACGCAGTATTTT. Residues: CASSPRGGAGSDTQYF.

The chain combines TRBV25-1 with TRBJ1-3; D gene unclear. Per germline, CDR1 MGHDK and CDR2 SYGVNS. V lost 2 bases and J 5 bases, leaving 13 bases between the germline ends. This CDR3 spans 15 amino acids. The CDR3 spells CASSEGGGIRNTIYF. The CDR3 DNA sequence: TGTGCCAGCAGTGAAGGTGGAGGGATACGAAACACCATATATTTT. The complete variable domain, with remaining parts taken from reference TRBV25-1 and TRBJ1-3, reads EADIYQTPRYLVIGTGKKITLECSQTMGHDKMYWYQQDPGMELHLIHYSYGVNSTEKGDLSSESTVSRIRTEHFPLTLESARPSHTSQYLCASSEGGGIRNTIYFGEGSWLTVV.

In its sample, this clone was seen a few times. This chain connects TRBV15 to TRBJ1-6; no clear D. The germline V and J ends were trimmed by 0 bases and 9 bases, with 9 bases remaining between them. The CDR3 is 14 residues long. In germline, CDR1 is LNHNV, CDR2 YYDKDF (reference sequence). CDR3 protein: CATSRDLNSSPLHF. Written as DNA, the CDR3 is TGTGCCACCAGCAGAGATCTCAATAGTTCACCCCTCCACTTT.

This chain joins TRBV5-8 and TRBJ2-7, with TRBD1 identical over 7 bases. There are 16 residues in the CDR3. Germline CDR1 and CDR2: SGHTS and YDEGEE. V shed 4 bases and J 1 base; nucleotides not matched to a gene: 11. The CDR3 sequence is CASSAGTRDSSYEQYV. The CDR3 DNA follows: TGTGCCAGCAGCGCCGGAACCCGGGACAGTTCCTACGAGCAGTACGTC.

As DNA, the CDR3 is TGCGCCAGCGTTGCCCTAGCGGGGGGAGCAGAGACCCAGTACTTC. Translation gives CASVALAGGAETQYF. V and J are TRBV5-1 and TRBJ2-5, with 11 bases fitting TRBD2. The CDR3 totals 15 residues. CDR1 is SGHRS, CDR2 YFSETQ, per germline. The V segment lost 7 bases and the J segment 4 bases; nucleotides outside the gene matches: 9. The variable domain in full, with the rest retrieved from reference TRBV5-1 and TRBJ2-5, is KAGVTQTPRYLIKTRGQQVTLSCSPISGHRSVSWYQQTPGQGLQFLFEYFSETQRNKGNFPGRFSGRQFSNSRSEMNVSTLELGDSALYLCASVALAGGAETQYFGPGTRLLVL.

The chain employs TRBV4-1 and TRBJ1-2, with D possibly TRBD1 on 6 matching bases. V gave up 5 bases and J gave up 3 bases, with 16 bases separating them. The CDR3 has 15 amino acids. CDR1 and CDR2 (germline): MGHRA, YSYEKL. This CDR3 reads CASSYGNRVDYGYTF. In DNA, the CDR3 is TGCGCCAGCAGCTACGGGAACAGGGTGGACTATGGCTACACCTTC.

This chain joins TRBV7-3 and TRBJ1-6; D possibly corresponds to TRBD1 (6 bases). CDR3 length: 13 residues. Germline V gene lookup returns CDR1 SGHTA and CDR2 FQGTGA. V shed 5 bases and J shed 8 bases, with 10 bases lying between them. Written as DNA, the CDR3 is TGTGCCAGCAGCGCTGCAGGGGATTCACCCCTCCACTTT. This gives the protein CASSAAGDSPLHF. Supplemented by reference TRBV7-3 and TRBJ1-6, the full variable domain reads GAGVSQTPSNKVTEKGKYVELRCDPISGHTALYWYRQSLGQGPEFLIYFQGTGAADDSGLPNDRFFAVRPEGSVSTLKIQRTERGDSAVYLCASSAAGDSPLHFGNGTRLTVT.